The 25 T cell receptor beta chains listed next were all sequenced from one sample in a study of Graves' ophthalmopathy and Graves' hyperthyroidism. For repertoire sequencing, the TCR beta CDR3 regions were amplified from RNA transcripts. HTBI primers primed a first-round RT-PCR, and a second-round multiplex PCR followed. TCRdb recomputed calls from the multiplex PCR reads with MiXCR, one row per CDR3 protein. The profile shows 600,000 to 700,000 distinct CDR3 sequences, roughly two fifths of them singletons. The sample consisted of peripheral blood. The receptors come from an adult man with Graves' ophthalmopathy.

This chain connects TRBV25-1 to TRBJ2-3; 10 bases map to TRBD2. The CDR3 covers 14 residues. The germline CDR1 and CDR2 sequences are MGHDK and SYGVNS. The trim removed 2 bases at V and 11 bases at J, leaving 7 bases unmatched. CDR3 sequence (DNA): TGTGCCAGCAGTGAACTAGCGGGAGCTGGAGGGCAGTATTTT. This encodes CASSELAGAGGQYF. Supplemented by reference TRBV25-1 and TRBJ2-3, the full variable domain reads EADIYQTPRYLVIGTGKKITLECSQTMGHDKMYWYQQDPGMELHLIHYSYGVNSTEKGDLSSESTVSRIRTEHFPLTLESARPSHTSQYLCASSELAGAGGQYFGPGTRLTVL.

This clonotype has at least ten counts. The chain is built from TRBV19 and TRBJ2-7; D is possibly TRBD1 (5 bases). This CDR3 spans 13 amino acids. V lost 3 bases and J lost 5, with 11 bases in between. CDR1 is LNHDA and CDR2 is SQIVND in the germline V gene (reference sequence). The CDR3 here is CASSIQGSNEQYF. In nucleotides, the CDR3 is TGTGCCAGTAGTATTCAGGGCTCGAACGAGCAGTACTTC.

The gene calls are TRBV7-9 and TRBJ2-5, with D perhaps TRBD2 (5 bases). The CDR3 runs 11 residues. Germline loops: CDR1 SEHNR, CDR2 FQNEAQ (reference sequence). V shed 5 bases and J shed 10 bases, with 11 bases lying between them. The chain's CDR3 is CASSLSGNQYF. The CDR3 DNA is TGTGCCAGCAGCCTTTCCGGGAACCAGTACTTC.

This clonotype has more than one count but fewer than ten. CDR3 nucleotides: TGTGCTAGTGGTTTAGTCGCTCTTAGACTCCGCCATGGCTACACCTTC. It translates to CASGLVALRLRHGYTF. The chain recombines TRBV12-5 with TRBJ1-2; D remains ambiguous. The germline CDR1 and CDR2 sequences are LGHNT and FRNRAP. This CDR3 contains 16 residues. With 3 bases removed from V and 6 bases from J, the gap between germline ends came to 20 bases.

The V gene is TRBV7-2, the J gene TRBJ1-4, with D perhaps TRBD1 (6 bases). Germline V gene sequence: CDR1 SGHTA, CDR2 FQGNSA. The CDR3 is 16 residues long. Trimming took off 8 bases at V and 4 bases at J, with 20 bases between the two ends. CDR3 loop: CASRKQGDYDNEKLFF. The CDR3 DNA reads as TGTGCCAGCCGGAAACAGGGTGACTACGATAATGAAAAACTGTTTTTT.

The chain combines TRBV19 with TRBJ2-7; the match to TRBD1 covers 9 bases. Germline V gene sequence: CDR1 LNHDA, CDR2 SQIVND (reference sequence). J gave up 7 bases and V 7 bases, and 11 bases lay outside the gene matches. The CDR3 has 14 residues. The CDR3 nucleotides are TGTGCCAGTACCCAAGGGACAGGGAAATGGGAGCAGTACTTC. This encodes CASTQGTGKWEQYF. Full variable domain (outside the CDR3, taken from reference TRBV19 and TRBJ2-7): DGGITQSPKYLFRKEGQNVTLSCEQNLNHDAMYWYRQDPGQGLRLIYYSQIVNDFQKGDIAEGYSVSREKKESFPLTVTSAQKNPTAFYLCASTQGTGKWEQYFGPGTRLTVT.

The chain recombines TRBV2 with TRBJ1-1, with D perhaps TRBD1 (5 bases). Trimming cost V 10 bases and J 10 bases, with 13 bases left between them. The germline CDR1 and CDR2 sequences are SNHLY and FYNNEI. The length of the CDR3 is 10 residues. The CDR3 spells CAIRGDRAFF. CDR3 in DNA: TGTGCCATTAGGGGCGATCGAGCTTTCTTT.

The chain has TRBV4-3 and TRBJ1-2, with D unresolved. The V end was cut by 1 base, the J end by 8 bases, with 20 bases between. This CDR3 contains 16 residues. Germline assignment: CDR1 LGHNA and CDR2 YSLEER. The DNA of the CDR3 is TGCGCCAGCAGCCAAGTATCGGCAGAAACGACGAGGGGCTACACCTTC. It translates to CASSQVSAETTRGYTF.

In this sample, this clonotype turned up a few times. This chain links TRBV7-2 with TRBJ2-7; 7 positions match TRBD1. The CDR3 consists of 14 residues. V shed 6 bases and J 1 base; nucleotides not matched to a gene: 6. Germline CDR1 reads SGHTA; CDR2 reads FQGNSA. The CDR3 DNA sequence: TGTGCCAGCAGTTTCGACAGGGCGTCCTACGAGCAGTACTTC. It yields the protein CASSFDRASYEQYF.

This clonotype was detected only a few times. The chain couples TRBV10-2 to TRBJ2-7; tentative D call: TRBD2 (7 bases). The CDR3 spans 13 residues. Trimming left V 10 bases short and J 3 bases short, with 16 bases between. In germline, CDR1 is WSHSY, CDR2 SAAADI. CDR3 sequence: CATGAGALYEQYF. The CDR3 bases are TGCGCCACCGGGGCGGGGGCTCTCTACGAGCAGTACTTC.

The CDR3 loop reads CASSASSVSSYEQYF. The CDR3 DNA is TGTGCCAGCAGCGCTAGTAGCGTTAGCTCCTACGAGCAGTACTTC. The gene calls are TRBV2 and TRBJ2-7, with TRBD2 as a possible D gene (5 bases). V was shortened by 6 bases and J by 0 bases, with 15 bases between the two germline ends. The CDR3 is 15 residues long. CDR1 SNHLY and CDR2 FYNNEI come from the germline V gene.

The chain recombines TRBV20-1 with TRBJ2-5, with 9 bases matching TRBD2. This CDR3 comprises 14 residues. Losses at the gene ends were 5 bases for V and 5 bases for J; bases not matched to a gene: 9. The germline gives CDR1 DFQATT, CDR2 SNEGSKA (reference sequence). CDR3 in DNA: TGCAGTGCTGGCCTAGCGGGAACCGAGGAGACCCAGTACTTC. Amino acids: CSAGLAGTEETQYF.

This clonotype was observed a single time. Here the CDR3 reads CASSIRQGKGEKLFF. The CDR3 bases are TGTGCCAGCAGCATCCGACAGGGGAAAGGCGAAAAACTGTTTTTT. V is TRBV7-9 and J is TRBJ1-4, with TRBD1 identical over 8 bases. The CDR3 sequence is 15 residues long. After removal of 5 bases from V and 8 bases from J, the junction contained 10 bases not matched to a gene. The germline CDR1 and CDR2 sequences are SEHNR and FQNEAQ (reference sequence).

The sample holds many counts of this clonotype. V usage is TRBV6-5 and J usage is TRBJ1-2; tentative D call: TRBD1 (6 bases). This CDR3 has 15 amino acids. In germline, CDR1 is MNHEY, CDR2 SVGAGI. Trimming removed 6 bases at V and 6 bases at J, with 20 bases between. The CDR3 protein is CASSETGKVFHGYTF. Here the CDR3 DNA reads TGTGCCAGCAGCGAAACAGGGAAGGTGTTCCATGGCTACACCTTC.

The sample holds a few counts of this clonotype. The chain recombines TRBV7-8 with TRBJ2-6; D might be TRBD1 (6 bases). V gave up 8 bases and J gave up 0 bases, with 14 bases separating them. Germline V gene sequence: CDR1 SGHVS, CDR2 FQNEAQ. The CDR3 totals 16 residues. CDR3 sequence reads: CASSPRQDSGANVLTF. In DNA form, the CDR3 reads TGTGCCAGCTCACCCCGACAGGACTCTGGGGCCAACGTCCTGACTTTC.

This clonotype was detected a few times. The chain recombines TRBV6-1 with TRBJ1-2, with no clear D. CDR1 is MNHNS and CDR2 is SASEGT in the germline V gene. The CDR3 is made up of 13 amino acids. V lost 6 bases and J lost 5, with 13 bases in between. DNA of the CDR3: TGTGCCAGCAGGAGGGAAAGCGGGTATGGCTACACCTTC. It encodes CASRRESGYGYTF.

This clonotype turned up a few times. The chain recombines TRBV30 with TRBJ1-2; no firm D call. Germline loops: CDR1 GTSNPN, CDR2 SVGIG (reference sequence). This CDR3 spans 14 amino acids. Trimming shortened V by 0 bases and J by 8 bases, and 16 bases separated the two germline ends. The CDR3 DNA follows: TGTGCCTGGAGTGTAAAGAGGCTGTCGGAAGGCTACACCTTC. Its translation: CAWSVKRLSEGYTF.

This clonotype was counted at least ten times. The CDR3 region has the DNA TGTGCCATCAGTGGTACCCAAGAAGAGACCCAGTACTTC. Its translation is CAISGTQEETQYF. This chain uses TRBV10-3 with TRBJ2-5; D unclear. Germline V gives CDR1 ENHRY, CDR2 SYGVKD. The V end was cut by 4 bases, the J end by 3 bases, with 9 bases between. CDR3 length: 13 amino acids.

The chain couples TRBV4-1 to TRBJ1-2, with 11 bases fitting TRBD1. The CDR3 loop spans 16 amino acids. The junction had 2 bases not matched to a gene; V was cut back by 0 bases and J by 2 bases. Germline assignment: CDR1 MGHRA and CDR2 YSYEKL. The CDR3 DNA reads as TGCGCCAGCAGCCAAGATAGGGACAGGGGGAACTATGGCTACACCTTC. The encoded protein is CASSQDRDRGNYGYTF.

This sequence joins TRBV25-1 and TRBJ1-2; no clear D. Trimming shortened V by 11 bases and J by 4 bases, and 26 bases separated the two germline ends. The germline V gene encodes CDR1 MGHDK and CDR2 SYGVNS. This CDR3 spans 16 amino acids. The CDR3: CAWSGLSGLVGYGYTF. The CDR3 bases are TGTGCCTGGAGTGGCTTGTCGGGTCTTGTCGGCTATGGCTACACCTTC.

In its sample, this clonotype was seen many times. As DNA, the CDR3 is TGTGCCAGCAGCTTAATGGAAGGGGATAGACGAGGATCACCCCTCCACTTT. Translating it yields CASSLMEGDRRGSPLHF. This rearrangement joins TRBV7-2 to TRBJ1-6; TRBD1 is a possible D gene (5 bases). Germline lookup yields CDR1 SGHTA and CDR2 FQGNSA. The CDR3 runs to 17 residues. The germline V and J ends were trimmed by 2 bases and 10 bases, with 21 bases remaining between them.

This clonotype was counted at least ten times. V gene TRBV15 combines with J gene TRBJ2-2; D is undetermined. This CDR3 is built from 12 residues. Germline CDR1 LNHNV, CDR2 YYDKDF (reference sequence). Trimming removed 3 bases at V and 6 bases at J, with 5 bases between. For the CDR3, the DNA is TGTGCCACCAGCAGCGTGGCCGGGGAGCTGTTTTTT. Translating it yields CATSSVAGELFF.

This clonotype showed up many times. The chain has TRBV12-3 or TRBV12-4 and TRBJ2-2; D may correspond to TRBD1 or TRBD2 (5 bases each). V shed 5 bases and J shed 5 bases, with 9 bases lying between them. The CDR3 runs to 13 residues. The CDR3 loop reads CASSRDVTGELFF. As DNA, the CDR3 is TGTGCCAGCAGTAGGGACGTAACCGGGGAGCTGTTTTTT.

V usage is TRBV4-2 and J usage is TRBJ1-6; 7 bases agree with TRBD1. With 2 bases clipped from V and 9 bases from J, the junction kept 7 bases outside the gene matches. The length of the CDR3 is 15 residues. Germline values: CDR1 LGHNA, CDR2 YNFKEQ. CDR3: CASSQRQGNGSPLHF. For the CDR3, the DNA is TGTGCCAGCAGCCAAAGACAGGGAAACGGTTCACCCCTCCACTTT.

This chain joins TRBV7-3 and TRBJ1-6; a possible D gene is TRBD1 (6 bases). Trimming took off 4 bases at V and 9 bases at J, with 13 bases between the two ends. Germline CDR1 reads SGHTA; CDR2 reads FQGTGA. The CDR3 extends over 14 amino acids. The chain's CDR3 is CASSYQTGSSPLHF. The CDR3 DNA is TGTGCCAGCAGCTACCAAACAGGGAGTTCACCCCTCCACTTT.